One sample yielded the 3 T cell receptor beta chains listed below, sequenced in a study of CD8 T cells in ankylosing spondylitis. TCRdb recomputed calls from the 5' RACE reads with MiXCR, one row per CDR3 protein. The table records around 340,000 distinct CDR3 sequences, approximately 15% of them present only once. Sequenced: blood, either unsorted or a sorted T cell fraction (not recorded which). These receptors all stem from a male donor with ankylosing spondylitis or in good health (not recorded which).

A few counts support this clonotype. The CDR3 loop is CASSQERPQETQYF. CDR3 in DNA: TGCGCCAGCAGCCAAGAAAGGCCTCAAGAGACCCAGTACTTC. The V and J genes are TRBV4-1 and TRBJ2-5; D is uncertain. Germline V lookup: CDR1 MGHRA, CDR2 YSYEKL. V lost 0 bases and J lost 2, with 7 bases in between. The CDR3 extends over 14 amino acids.

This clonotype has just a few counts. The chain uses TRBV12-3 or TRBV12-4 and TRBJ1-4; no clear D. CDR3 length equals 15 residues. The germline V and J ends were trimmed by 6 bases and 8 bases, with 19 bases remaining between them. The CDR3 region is CASSSRAAGGEKLFF. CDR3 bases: TGTGCCAGCAGCTCCCGTGCGGCGGGAGGGGAAAAACTGTTTTTT.

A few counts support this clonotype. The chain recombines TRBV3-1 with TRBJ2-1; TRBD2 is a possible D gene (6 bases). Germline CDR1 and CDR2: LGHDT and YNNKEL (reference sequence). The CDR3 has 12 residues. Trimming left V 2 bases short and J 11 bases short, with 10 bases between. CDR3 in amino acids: CASSQSDYKQFF. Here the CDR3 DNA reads TGTGCCAGCAGCCAATCGGACTACAAGCAGTTCTTC.